The source of this TCR beta chain is a study of cytomegalovirus exposure and HLA in healthy donors. For the study at large: Among around 180 million T cells, an earlier analysis found roughly 120 million unique TCR beta sequences. Study-wide points: Accounts indicate the classifier identified cytomegalovirus status with strong specificity and sensitivity. The availability of immune exposure information extended only to CMV serostatus. The likely explanation for a cluster of highly shared sequence variants was sequencing artifact.

CDR1 is DFQATT, CDR2 SNEGSKA, per germline (reference sequence). Trimming removed 4 bases from V and 9 bases from J, with 12 bases in between. The CDR3 is 11 residues long. This clone appeared a few times. Its antigen is undetermined. The PCR made use of 60 Vbeta and 13 Jbeta primers. The repertoire was sequenced with immunoSEQ multiplex PCR; TCRdb's copy has only in-frame clones and lacks some. The sample includes 250,000 or so clones, over 65% of them seen just once. The receptor comes from a human donor in good health. The material sequenced was PBMCs. The J gene is TRBJ2-5, the V gene TRBV20-1; tentatively, D is TRBD2 (5 bases). CDR3 in DNA: TGCAGTGCTACCGGGGTTCGGGCCCAGTACTTC. It translates to CSATGVRAQYF.